This TCR beta chain was sequenced for a study of STAT5B mutations in CD4+ large granular lymphocyte leukemia. General study findings and limits: 8/27 top patient clones versus 2/35 control clones were TRBV06-family. Without HLA matching, higher CD4+ than CD8+ T-LGLL clonality could reflect small sample size. Patient CD4-sorted repertoires looked more clonal than healthy CD4+ repertoires, even without putative leukemic clones.

The data were produced by immunoSEQ multiplex PCR, yet TCRdb's version contains in-frame clones alone and is incomplete. Counted here are about 21,000 clones, 70% to 75% occurring once; the ten biggest clones make up approximately 28%. The CDR3 consists of 16 residues. Trimming took 4 bases from V and 2 from J, leaving 14 bases between them. Germline loops: CDR1 ENHRY, CDR2 SYGVKD. Control samples were healthy donors' buffy coats. In its sample, this clone was seen once. The antigen is unknown. The sequencing input was CD4+ T cells from blood buffy coats. The receptor comes from a human donor in good health. The rearrangement joins TRBV10-3 to TRBJ2-2, with D tentatively TRBD1 (7 bases). CDR3 region: CAISGATGTNTGELFF. In DNA form, the CDR3 reads TGTGCCATCAGTGGAGCGACAGGGACTAACACCGGGGAGCTGTTTTTT.